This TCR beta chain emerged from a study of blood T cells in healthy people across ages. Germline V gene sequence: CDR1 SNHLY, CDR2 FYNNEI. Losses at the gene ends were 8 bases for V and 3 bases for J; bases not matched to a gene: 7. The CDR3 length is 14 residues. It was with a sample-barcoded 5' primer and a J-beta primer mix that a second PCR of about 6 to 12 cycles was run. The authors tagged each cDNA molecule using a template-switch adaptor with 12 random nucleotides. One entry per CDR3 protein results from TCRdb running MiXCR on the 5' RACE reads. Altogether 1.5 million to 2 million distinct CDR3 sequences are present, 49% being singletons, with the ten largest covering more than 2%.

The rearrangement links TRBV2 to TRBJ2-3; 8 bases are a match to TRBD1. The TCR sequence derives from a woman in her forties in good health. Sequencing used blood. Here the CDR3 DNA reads TGTGCCAGCGAAAACGACAGGGGAACAGATACGCAGTATTTT. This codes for CASENDRGTDTQYF. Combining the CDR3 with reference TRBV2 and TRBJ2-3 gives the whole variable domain EPEVTQTPSHQVTQMGQEVILRCVPISNHLYFYWYRQILGQKVEFLVSFYNNEISEKSEIFDDQFSVERPDGSNFTLKIRSTKLEDSAMYFCASENDRGTDTQYFGPGTRLTVL.